The rows below give T cell receptor beta chains drawn from one sample of a study of blood T cell repertoires in COVID-19. Profiling relied on immunoSEQ multiplex PCR, and the TCRdb table lists in-frame clones only, not all of them. The sample records 150,000 or so clones, about 85% being singletons. Material: peripheral blood. These receptors all stem from a man in his 60s with COVID-19, enrolled during active disease. Each CDR3 is given with its conserved first and last residue. Each record gives: clone size, V gene, CDR3 length, D gene, J gene, CDR3 protein, CDR3 DNA. The D gene is left open where the match is weak. Where a row states a size, it is once, few, many or the class of an expanded clone; other rows omit it.

-,TRBV29-1,14,TRBD1,TRBJ1-2,CSVEVGTGQYGYTF,TGCAGCGTTGAAGTGGGGACAGGGCAATATGGCTACACCTTC
-,TRBV4-2,16,TRBD1,TRBJ1-4,CASSQAGGATNEKLFF,TGTGCCAGCAGCCAAGCAGGGGGTGCAACTAATGAAAAACTGTTTTTT
few,TRBV5-8,13,TRBD1,TRBJ1-1,CASSLIGGSEAFF,TGTGCCAGCAGCTTGATAGGGGGCTCTGAAGCTTTCTTT
-,TRBV13,17,-,TRBJ1-6,CASSWRQLGGRSSPLHF,TGTGCCAGCAGCTGGAGACAGTTGGGTGGGAGGAGTTCACCCCTCCACTTT
-,TRBV18,15,TRBD1,TRBJ1-1,CASSSGTGLNTEAFF,TGTGCCAGCTCATCCGGGACAGGGCTAAACACTGAAGCTTTCTTT
-,TRBV7-2,16,TRBD1,TRBJ2-7,CASSPTPGQGGYEQYF,TGTGCCAGCAGCCCGACCCCGGGACAGGGGGGATACGAGCAGTACTTC
-,TRBV28,15,TRBD1,TRBJ2-3,CASRRGTGVTDTQYF,TGTGCCAGCAGAAGGGGGACAGGTGTTACAGATACGCAGTATTTT
-,TRBV7-9,16,TRBD1,TRBJ2-2,CASSFSTGSDTGELFF,TGTGCCAGCAGCTTTTCGACAGGGTCAGACACCGGGGAGCTGTTTTTT
-,TRBV28,12,-,TRBJ2-7,CASKTGTYEQYF,TGTGCCAGCAAAACAGGTACCTACGAGCAGTACTTC
-,TRBV19,14,-,TRBJ1-5,CASSLMGGAQPQHF,TGTGCCAGTAGTTTAATGGGGGGTGCTCAGCCCCAGCATTTT
few,TRBV2,15,TRBD1,TRBJ2-7,CASSASGTGTYEQYF,TGTGCCAGCAGTGCCTCGGGGACAGGGACCTACGAGCAGTACTTC
-,TRBV7-8,15,-,TRBJ2-1,CASSREGASYNEQFF,TGTGCCAGCAGCCGAGAAGGGGCCTCCTACAATGAGCAGTTCTTC
-,TRBV9,17,TRBD1,TRBJ2-1,CASSAKTGTGNYNEQFF,TGTGCCAGCAGCGCAAAGACCGGGACAGGAAACTACAATGAGCAGTTCTTC
once,TRBV6-4,12,-,TRBJ2-1,CASSDNNNEQFF,TGTGCCAGCAGTGACAACAACAATGAGCAGTTCTTC